This passage covers 11 T cell receptor beta chains from one sample sequenced in a study of T-cell reconstitution after alpha-beta-depleted transplantation in children. The TCRbeta library was prepared with unique molecular identifiers. TCRdb re-called the PCR reads with MiXCR, one entry per CDR3 protein. Of 670,000 or so distinct CDR3 sequences in the sample, around 12% are singletons; the top ten hold 0.75% to 0.85%. Sequencing was performed on PBMCs, taken before TCRalphabeta/CD19-depleted stem cell transplant. These receptors originate from a girl aged 2 to 10 with congenital amegakaryocytic thrombocytopenia, due to receive a stem cell transplant.

This clonotype was counted only a few times. V usage is TRBV5-1 and J usage is TRBJ2-2; the match to TRBD2 covers 15 bases. The CDR3 consists of 16 residues. The V and J ends lost 4 bases and 7 bases, in that order; junction bases with no gene match: 5. Germline CDR1 and CDR2: SGHRS and YFSETQ. The CDR3 protein is CASSTGLAGGIGELFF. The CDR3 nucleotides are TGCGCCAGCAGCACCGGACTAGCGGGAGGGATCGGGGAGCTGTTTTTT.

This clonotype was counted a few times. The V and J genes are TRBV19 and TRBJ2-7, with 9 bases lining up with TRBD1. V was clipped by 6 bases and J by 2 bases; unmatched bases: 5. CDR1 is LNHDA, CDR2 SQIVND, per germline (reference sequence). CDR3 length equals 14 residues. Here the CDR3 reads CASSETGGAYEQYF. The CDR3 region has the DNA TGTGCCAGTAGCGAGACAGGGGGAGCCTACGAGCAGTACTTC.

This clonotype occurred many times. The V and J genes are TRBV7-3 and TRBJ2-1, with 11 nucleotides matching TRBD2. After removal of 5 bases from V and 12 bases from J, the junction contained 6 bases not matched to a gene. CDR1 is SGHTA and CDR2 is FQGTGA in the germline V gene. There are 13 residues in the CDR3. CDR3 amino acids: CASSRTLAGGQFF. The CDR3 DNA reads as TGTGCCAGCAGCCGTACCCTAGCGGGAGGGCAGTTCTTC.

The CDR3 is CASSTRTDREFF. The CDR3 nucleotides read TGTGCCAGCAGCACTAGGACAGATCGGGAGTTCTTC. The chain carries TRBV7-9 and TRBJ2-1, with D perhaps matching TRBD1 (6 bases). Per the germline V gene, CDR1 is SEHNR and CDR2 is FQNEAQ (reference sequence). V lost 5 bases, J lost 14 bases, and 16 bases lay in between. The CDR3 spans 12 residues.

Many counts were recorded for this clonotype. The chain recombines TRBV12-3 or TRBV12-4 with TRBJ2-1; 8 bases match TRBD2. Trimming cost V 2 bases and J 9 bases; bases outside gene matches: 3. There are 13 residues in the CDR3. CDR3 DNA sequence: TGTGCCAGCAGTTTAACTAGCGGCACTGAGCAGTTCTTC. Amino acid sequence: CASSLTSGTEQFF.

This clonotype was recorded a few times. The chain joins TRBV11-2 to TRBJ2-1, with 14 bases matching TRBD2. The CDR3 has 17 residues. Germline values: CDR1 SGHAT, CDR2 FQNNGV. V trimming: 1 base; J trimming: 7 bases; junction bases outside the gene matches: 6. CDR3 in DNA: TGTGCCAGCAGCTTAGTGACTAGCGGGAGGGCCGTGAATGAGCAGTTCTTC. Protein: CASSLVTSGRAVNEQFF.

The chain has TRBV20-1 and TRBJ2-7; D is possibly TRBD1 (6 bases). Germline lookup yields CDR1 DFQATT and CDR2 SNEGSKA (reference sequence). This CDR3 spans 13 amino acids. V gave up 3 bases and J gave up 2 bases, with 11 bases separating them. The chain's CDR3 is CSARTGPTYEQYF. The CDR3 DNA is TGCAGTGCTAGGACAGGACCTACCTACGAGCAGTACTTC.

The DNA for the CDR3 is TGTGCCTGGAGTGATTTTCCCGGGGAGCTGTTTTTT. Amino acids: CAWSDFPGELFF. This chain joins TRBV30 and TRBJ2-2, with unresolved D. Trimming left V 1 base short and J 6 bases short, with 6 bases between. The germline gives CDR1 GTSNPN, CDR2 SVGIG (reference sequence). CDR3 size: 12 residues.

The rearrangement joins TRBV3-1 to TRBJ2-5; either TRBD1 or TRBD2 may supply D (5 bases each). Germline CDR1 LGHDT, CDR2 YNNKEL (reference sequence). The V end was cut by 5 bases, the J end by 3 bases, with 13 bases between. CDR3 length equals 14 residues. CDR3 amino acids: CASSSGHLEETQYF. For the CDR3, the DNA is TGTGCCAGCAGCAGCGGACATTTAGAAGAGACCCAGTACTTC.

The genes are TRBV7-9 and TRBJ2-7; 7 bases are shared with TRBD1. The CDR3 covers 16 residues. Germline CDR1 SEHNR, CDR2 FQNEAQ (reference sequence). Germline trimming cut 7 bases from V and 2 bases from J; bases unmatched to any gene: 14. CDR3 sequence: CASNLPEAGTAYEQYF. CDR3 sequence (DNA): TGTGCCAGCAACCTACCGGAAGCCGGGACAGCCTACGAGCAGTACTTC.

Only a few counts were recorded for this clonotype. This sequence joins TRBV5-5 and TRBJ2-2, with TRBD1 matching 9 bases. This CDR3 contains 15 residues. V dropped 4 bases and J dropped 5; count of bases not matched to a gene: 6. Germline-derived CDR1 and CDR2 are SGHKS and YYEKEE (reference sequence). DNA of the CDR3: TGTGCCAGCAGCCCCGGACAGGGGAGGACCGGGGAGCTGTTTTTT. Its protein product is CASSPGQGRTGELFF.